The present T cell receptor (beta chain) was sequenced within a study of blood T cell repertoires in COVID-19. About the research overall: Sites across the United States, Italy and Spain contributed samples from acute and convalescent COVID-19. In each case, the material was cDNA or gDNA derived from T cells, B-cell-depleted T cells, or PBMCs.

The authors' processing: Amplification from reference gene primers served as the basis for estimated nucleated cell counts. Here immunoSEQ multiplex PCR was the method, and the copy in TCRdb shows in-frame clones only, minus some. V, J and clone size derive from that table, while D and trimming were established from the DNA sequence. The sample lists about 150,000 clones; about 90% were seen once. The sequence was obtained from a man aged 45-65 years with acute or convalescent COVID-19. The sequencing sample was made of peripheral blood.

The CDR3 nucleotides are TGTGCCAGCAGTCAGACTAGCGGCCCCATTCTCACAGATACGCAGTATTTT. Translation gives CASSQTSGPILTDTQYF. V and J are TRBV6-6 and TRBJ2-3; 9 bases fit TRBD2. The ends lost 5 bases at V and 2 bases at J; junction bases unmatched: 11. The CDR3 runs 17 residues. Per the germline V gene, CDR1 is MNHNY and CDR2 is SVGAGI (reference sequence).